The clone carrying this T cell receptor (beta chain) was detected ten times or more. Its specificity is unknown. This CDR3 spans 12 amino acids. CDR1 and CDR2 (germline): SNHLY, FYNNEI. Trimming took off 9 bases at V and 3 bases at J, with 12 bases between the two ends. The data were taken from a study of T cells in Graves' hyperthyroidism and ophthalmopathy. Whole-study results and caveats: Peripheral blood also featured most of the thyroid clonotypes expanded above 0.001.

RNA transcripts served as the template for amplifying TCR beta CDR3 regions. First-round RT-PCR of the TCR CDR3 relied on the HTBI primer set. Using its own MiXCR run on the multiplex PCR reads, TCRdb lists one record per CDR3 protein. The sample carries about 840,000 distinct CDR3 sequences, more than 30% recorded once. This receptor was taken from a man aged 18 to 29 with Graves' hyperthyroidism. The sequenced sample was blood. The rearrangement uses TRBV2 and TRBJ2-7; D gene uncertain. The CDR3 DNA follows: TGTGCCAGTGTCTTTGGTGTCTACGAGCAGTACTTC. Translation: CASVFGVYEQYF. The full variable domain, with the rest looked up from reference TRBV2 and TRBJ2-7, is EPEVTQTPSHQVTQMGQEVILRCVPISNHLYFYWYRQILGQKVEFLVSFYNNEISEKSEIFDDQFSVERPDGSNFTLKIRSTKLEDSAMYFCASVFGVYEQYFGPGTRLTVT.